This is a list of T cell receptor beta chains from one sample in a study of monozygotic twins with inflammatory bowel disease. TCRdb re-called the 5' RACE reads and catalogs CDR3 proteins one per entry, DNA excluded. The sample spans more than 100,000 distinct CDR3 sequences; the ten largest clones claim 1.5% to 2%. Sample: blood. The receptors here all came from a human donor with ulcerative colitis or Crohn's disease, or a healthy co-twin of an affected twin (not recorded which). The CDR3 runs from the conserved cysteine through the conserved F or W. The order of the fields is V gene, J gene, CDR3 length, clone size, CDR3 protein. The size field is filled for only some rows; it gives once, few, many or a size class.

V gene: TRBV20-1; J gene: TRBJ2-2; CDR3 length: 14; clone size: .; CDR3 protein: CSASEAEDTGELFF
V gene: TRBV7-8; J gene: TRBJ2-1; CDR3 length: 15; clone size: .; CDR3 protein: CASSRSGSSYNEQFF
V gene: TRBV12-3/TRBV12-4; J gene: TRBJ2-2; CDR3 length: 14; clone size: .; CDR3 protein: CASSRDGNTGELFF
V gene: TRBV5-4; J gene: TRBJ2-7; CDR3 length: 13; clone size: .; CDR3 protein: CASSLAPTDEQYF
V gene: TRBV20-1; J gene: TRBJ1-5; CDR3 length: 11; clone size: .; CDR3 protein: CSARQGQPQHF
V gene: TRBV12-3/TRBV12-4; J gene: TRBJ2-7; CDR3 length: 14; clone size: .; CDR3 protein: CASSLWQGDNEQYF
V gene: TRBV4-1; J gene: TRBJ2-7; CDR3 length: 14; clone size: .; CDR3 protein: CASSQDFSPYEQYF
V gene: TRBV18; J gene: TRBJ2-3; CDR3 length: 13; clone size: .; CDR3 protein: CASSPGSLDTQYF
V gene: TRBV20-1; J gene: TRBJ1-5; CDR3 length: 15; clone size: medium-sized; CDR3 protein: CSAARRGQEWRPQHF
V gene: TRBV11-2; J gene: TRBJ2-2; CDR3 length: 16; clone size: .; CDR3 protein: CASSFGTGGNTGELFF
V gene: TRBV12-3/TRBV12-4; J gene: TRBJ2-7; CDR3 length: 13; clone size: .; CDR3 protein: CASSLGQVYEQYF
V gene: TRBV20-1; J gene: TRBJ2-1; CDR3 length: 13; clone size: .; CDR3 protein: CSARGLAGDNSLF
V gene: TRBV18; J gene: TRBJ2-7; CDR3 length: 13; clone size: .; CDR3 protein: CASSPPSIYEQYF
V gene: TRBV6-5; J gene: TRBJ2-7; CDR3 length: 17; clone size: .; CDR3 protein: CASSYRQDSLSSYEQYF
V gene: TRBV7-2; J gene: TRBJ1-3; CDR3 length: 16; clone size: .; CDR3 protein: CASSPWGQLSGNTIYF
V gene: TRBV29-1; J gene: TRBJ2-5; CDR3 length: 14; clone size: .; CDR3 protein: CSVGTGTAQETQYF
V gene: TRBV12-3/TRBV12-4; J gene: TRBJ2-7; CDR3 length: 14; clone size: .; CDR3 protein: CASQRQGGSYEQYF
V gene: TRBV12-3/TRBV12-4; J gene: TRBJ1-2; CDR3 length: 13; clone size: .; CDR3 protein: CASGRQTLYGYTF
V gene: TRBV4-1; J gene: TRBJ2-7; CDR3 length: 15; clone size: .; CDR3 protein: CASSQEGDRSDEQYF